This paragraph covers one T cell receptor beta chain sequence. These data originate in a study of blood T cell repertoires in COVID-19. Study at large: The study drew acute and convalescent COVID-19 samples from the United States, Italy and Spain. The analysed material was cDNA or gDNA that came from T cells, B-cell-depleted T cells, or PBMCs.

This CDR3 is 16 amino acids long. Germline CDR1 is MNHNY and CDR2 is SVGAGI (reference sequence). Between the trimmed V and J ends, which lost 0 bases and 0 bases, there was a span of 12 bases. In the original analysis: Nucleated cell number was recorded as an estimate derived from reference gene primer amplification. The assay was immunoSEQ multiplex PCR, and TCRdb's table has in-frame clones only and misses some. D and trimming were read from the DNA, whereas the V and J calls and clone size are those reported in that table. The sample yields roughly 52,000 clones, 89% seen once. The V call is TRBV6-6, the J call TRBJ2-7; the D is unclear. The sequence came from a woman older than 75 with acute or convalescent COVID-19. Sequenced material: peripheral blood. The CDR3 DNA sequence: TGTGCCAGCAGTTACTCAATGGAGTCCAGCTCCTACGAGCAGTACGTC. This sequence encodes CASSYSMESSSYEQYV.